One and the same sample provided the 18 T cell receptor beta chains below, sequenced in a study of T cell responses to AZD1222 COVID-19 vaccine. Assay: immunoSEQ multiplex PCR; the TCRdb copy retains only in-frame clones and omits some. The sample carries around 110,000 clones, approximately 83% recorded once. The sequences come from peripheral blood, collected on day 0 of MenACWY control vaccination. These receptors were taken from an adult in good health.

J is TRBJ2-1 and V is TRBV11-2, with 9 nucleotides matching TRBD1. This CDR3 contains 16 residues. The germline V gene has CDR1 SGHAT and CDR2 FQNNGV. V was pared by 2 bases and J by 2 bases, with 4 bases of the junction left unmatched. Written as DNA, the CDR3 is TGTGCCAGCAGCTTAACAGGGGGCGCTGCCTACAATGAGCAGTTCTTC. Encoded protein: CASSLTGGAAYNEQFF. The variable domain in full, with the rest retrieved from reference TRBV11-2 and TRBJ2-1, is EAGVAQSPRYKIIEKRQSVAFWCNPISGHATLYWYQQILGQGPKLLIQFQNNGVVDDSQLPKDRFSAERLKGVDSTLKIQPAKLEDSAVYLCASSLTGGAAYNEQFFGPGTRLTVL.

The V and J genes are TRBV18 and TRBJ2-3; tentatively, D is TRBD1 (6 bases). The germline CDR1 and CDR2 sequences are KGHSH and LQKENI. CDR3 length equals 14 residues. V was trimmed by 4 bases and J by 4 bases, leaving 12 bases between them. The CDR3 here is CASSRTTGSDTQYF. Written as DNA, the CDR3 is TGTGCCAGCTCACGCACTACAGGGTCAGATACGCAGTATTTT.

This chain connects TRBV3-1 (or the pseudogene TRBV3-2) to TRBJ2-5, with 8 bases lining up with TRBD2. The CDR3 loop spans 18 amino acids. In germline, CDR1 is LGHDT, CDR2 YNNKEL (reference sequence). V shed 4 bases, J shed 0 bases, and the junction held 13 bases outside the gene matches. CDR3 coding DNA: TGTGCCAGCAGCCCCGATTTTGGTAGCGGGACCTACCAAGAGACCCAGTACTTC. Translating it yields CASSPDFGSGTYQETQYF.

The V gene is TRBV5-1, the J gene TRBJ1-4, with D perhaps TRBD1 (5 bases). V was clipped by 5 bases and J by 5 bases, with 16 bases between them. Germline CDR1 reads SGHRS; CDR2 reads YFSETQ. The CDR3 runs 15 residues. The CDR3 spells CASSLQGSPNEKLFF. The CDR3 nucleotides read TGCGCCAGCAGTCTTCAGGGTTCTCCAAATGAAAAACTGTTTTTT.

This chain joins TRBV5-5 and TRBJ1-2; no reliable D call. V was trimmed by 1 base and J by 5 bases, leaving 18 bases between them. The CDR3 has 16 residues. The germline V gene has CDR1 SGHKS and CDR2 YYEKEE (reference sequence). In DNA, the CDR3 is TGTGCCAGCAGCTTGTTAATGGCCCAAGGGCCTTATGGCTACACCTTC. Protein: CASSLLMAQGPYGYTF.

Here the CDR3 reads CASSLRGGGVGEKLFF. For the CDR3, the DNA is TGTGCCAGCAGCTTACGCGGGGGCGGTGTAGGTGAAAAACTGTTTTTT. This chain joins TRBV7-2 and TRBJ1-4; D might be TRBD1 (6 bases). In germline, CDR1 is SGHTA, CDR2 FQGNSA. The CDR3 is 16 residues long. Trimming cost V 2 bases and J 7 bases, with 17 bases left between them.

The chain uses TRBV5-1 and TRBJ2-7; TRBD1 or TRBD2 may be the D gene (7 bases each). Deletions cut 0 bases from V and 6 bases from J, with 16 bases between. Germline assignment: CDR1 SGHRS and CDR2 YFSETQ. The CDR3 loop spans 15 amino acids. The CDR3 DNA reads as TGCGCCAGCAGCTTGGGGTCGTCCAGGGGGGGCGAGCAGTACTTC. The encoded protein is CASSLGSSRGGEQYF.

Here the CDR3 reads CASSLRGQNTEAFF. The CDR3 nucleotides read TGTGCCAGCAGCCTCAGGGGCCAGAACACTGAAGCTTTCTTT. The chain joins TRBV11-3 to TRBJ1-1; weak D call: TRBD1 (6 bases). This CDR3 is 14 amino acids long. Trimming pared 5 bases from V and 1 base from J, leaving 11 bases between. Germline V gives CDR1 SGHNT, CDR2 YENEEA.

This clone was recorded a few times. The rearrangement uses TRBV29-1 and TRBJ1-4; the D gene is possibly TRBD1 (5 bases). CDR1 and CDR2 (germline): SQVTM, ANQGSEA. The CDR3 runs 15 residues. Trimming took off 0 bases at V and 4 bases at J, with 12 bases between the two ends. The CDR3 DNA follows: TGCAGCGTTGAAGATGGCGGGGGTGTTAATGAAAAACTGTTTTTT. This codes for CSVEDGGGVNEKLFF.

This clone appeared once. For the CDR3, the DNA is TGTGCCAGCAGCGTCGTCGGGGCCCCCACTGAAGCTTTCTTT. It codes for CASSVVGAPTEAFF. The rearrangement uses TRBV9 and TRBJ1-1, with D perhaps TRBD1 (5 bases). The CDR3 has 14 residues. Germline V lookup: CDR1 SGDLS, CDR2 YYNGEE. With 2 bases removed from V and 4 bases from J, the gap between germline ends came to 12 bases.

The rearrangement links TRBV6-6 to TRBJ2-5, with 12 bases that match TRBD1. Germline-derived CDR1 and CDR2 are MNHNY and SVGAGI (reference sequence). This CDR3 region has 16 residues. V lost 0 bases, J lost 5 bases, and 4 bases stayed unmatched. CDR3 region: CASSYSGGQGAETQYF. CDR3 in DNA: TGTGCCAGCAGTTACTCGGGGGGACAGGGGGCCGAGACCCAGTACTTC.

This CDR3 reads CASSEGQGYEQYF. The CDR3 DNA sequence: TGCGCCAGCAGTGAAGGACAGGGGTACGAGCAGTACTTC. The rearrangement joins TRBV10-1 to TRBJ2-7; 9 bases fit TRBD1. With 3 bases clipped from V and 4 bases from J, the junction kept 1 base outside the gene matches. Germline assignment: CDR1 WNHNN and CDR2 SYGVQD (reference sequence). The CDR3 totals 13 residues.

The rearrangement joins TRBV6-5 to TRBJ2-5, with D maybe TRBD2 (5 bases). V was clipped by 0 bases and J by 4 bases, with 6 bases between them. The CDR3 totals 13 residues. CDR1 MNHEY and CDR2 SVGAGI come from the germline V gene. The CDR3 loop is CASSYSGRETQYF. CDR3 sequence (DNA): TGTGCCAGCAGTTACTCTGGGAGAGAGACCCAGTACTTC.

V is TRBV3-1 (or the pseudogene TRBV3-2) and J is TRBJ2-7; 9 nucleotides line up with TRBD1. The CDR3 runs to 14 residues. The ends lost 3 bases at V and 4 bases at J; junction bases unmatched: 4. Germline V lookup: CDR1 LGHDT, CDR2 YNNKEL (reference sequence). The CDR3 loop reads CASSQNRGQYEQYF. In DNA, the CDR3 is TGTGCCAGCAGCCAGAACAGGGGGCAATACGAGCAGTACTTC.

This chain connects TRBV7-2 to TRBJ2-2; D remains unclear. The CDR3 is made up of 12 amino acids. Between the trimmed V and J ends, which lost 4 bases and 0 bases, there was a span of 0 bases. Per germline, CDR1 SGHTA and CDR2 FQGNSA. This CDR3 reads CASSSNTGELFF. The CDR3, as DNA: TGTGCCAGCAGCTCGAACACCGGGGAGCTGTTTTTT. Looking up the rest from reference TRBV7-2 and TRBJ2-2 gives the full variable domain: GAGVSQSPSNKVTEKGKDVELRCDPISGHTALYWYRQSLGQGLEFLIYFQGNSAPDKSGLPSDRFSAERTGGSVSTLTIQRTQQEDSAVYLCASSSNTGELFFGEGSRLTVL.

This clone was detected only once. This chain connects TRBV7-9 to TRBJ1-1; a weak D match, TRBD1 (5 bases). V gave up 6 bases and J gave up 1 base, with 15 bases separating them. Germline V gene sequence: CDR1 SEHNR, CDR2 FQNEAQ (reference sequence). The CDR3 runs to 15 residues. The DNA for the CDR3 is TGTGCCAGCAGTTTGGGGGACTGGCGGAACACTGAAGCTTTCTTT. It is translated as CASSLGDWRNTEAFF.

In its sample, this clone is medium-sized. The chain links TRBV25-1 to TRBJ2-2, with 7 positions matching TRBD1. Trimming cost V 6 bases and J 6 bases; bases outside gene matches: 4. CDR3 size: 13 residues. The germline CDR1 and CDR2 sequences are MGHDK and SYGVNS. The CDR3 is CASRNTGAGELFF. CDR3 DNA sequence: TGTGCCAGCAGGAATACAGGGGCCGGGGAGCTGTTTTTT.

The rearrangement links TRBV5-1 to TRBJ1-4; 7 nucleotides align to TRBD1. The CDR3 is made up of 14 amino acids. The germline V gene encodes CDR1 SGHRS and CDR2 YFSETQ. Germline trimming cut 4 bases from V and 3 bases from J; bases unmatched to any gene: 3. CDR3 loop: CASSLDRPNEKLFF. Written as DNA, the CDR3 is TGCGCCAGCAGCCTGGACAGGCCTAATGAAAAACTGTTTTTT.